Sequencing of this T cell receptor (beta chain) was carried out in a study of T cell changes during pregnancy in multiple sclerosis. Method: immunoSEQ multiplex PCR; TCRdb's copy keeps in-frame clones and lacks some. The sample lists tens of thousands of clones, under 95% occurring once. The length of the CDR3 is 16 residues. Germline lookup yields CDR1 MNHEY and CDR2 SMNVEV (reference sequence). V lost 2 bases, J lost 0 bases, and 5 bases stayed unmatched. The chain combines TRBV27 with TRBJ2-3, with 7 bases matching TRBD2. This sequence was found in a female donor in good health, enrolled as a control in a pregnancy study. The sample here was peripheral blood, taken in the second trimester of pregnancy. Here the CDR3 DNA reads TGTGCCAGCAGTTTACTCGGGGGGTCTAGCACAGATACGCAGTATTTT. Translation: CASSLLGGSSTDTQYF.